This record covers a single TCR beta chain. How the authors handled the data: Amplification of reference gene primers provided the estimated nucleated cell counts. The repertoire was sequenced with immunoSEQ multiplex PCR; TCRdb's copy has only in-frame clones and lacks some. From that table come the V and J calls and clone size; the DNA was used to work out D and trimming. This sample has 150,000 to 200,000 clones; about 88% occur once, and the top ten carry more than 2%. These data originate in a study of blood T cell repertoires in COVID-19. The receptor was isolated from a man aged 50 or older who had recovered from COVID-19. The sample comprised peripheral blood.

The CDR3 loop is CASSPRTGGLPYEQYF. The CDR3 DNA is TGTGCCAGCAGTCCCCGGACAGGGGGCTTGCCCTACGAGCAGTACTTC. The V call is TRBV6-6, the J call TRBJ2-7; 11 nucleotides align to TRBD1. Germline CDR1 reads MNHNY; CDR2 reads SVGAGI (reference sequence). J gave up 2 bases and V 5 bases, and 8 bases lay outside the gene matches. The CDR3 length is 16 residues.